This TCR beta chain is from a study of identical twins. The cDNA had a unique molecular identifier and a template-switch universal primer site. TCRdb independently ran MiXCR on the 5' RACE reads; one entry per CDR3 protein. The table shows approximately 1.8 million distinct CDR3 sequences, with roughly a third occurring only once. The V and J ends lost 7 bases and 6 bases, in that order; junction bases with no gene match: 9. CDR1 MNHEY and CDR2 SMNVEV come from the germline V gene (reference sequence). The CDR3 is 15 residues long. With regard to this clonotype: Its antigen is undetermined.

Study-wide findings and caveats: There was more out-of-frame TCR alpha sharing in monozygotic twins than models estimated.

Sequencing was performed on cord blood. This receptor was identified in a newborn girl in good health. The gene calls are TRBV27 and TRBJ2-1; the match to TRBD2 covers 10 bases. The DNA of the CDR3 is TGTGCCAGCACCCAAACTAGCGGGGCCGGCAATGAGCAGTTCTTC. This encodes CASTQTSGAGNEQFF.